These 2 T cell receptor beta chains share one sample of origin, sequenced in a study of immune evolution from preneoplasia to lung adenocarcinoma (dated by TCRdb to the early 2020s). Library construction relied on the immunoSEQ multiplex PCR assay. TCRdb carries this immuneACCESS record with in-frame sequences only. Its versions omit some clonotypes, under half of them owing to an unresolved V gene in the studies checked, with the rest unexplained. In all, the sample holds approximately 8,300 clones, and around 80% of those were seen once. The biggest ten clones account for 7.2% of the sample. The material sequenced was FFPE adjacent normal lung tissue. The receptors stem from a person in their 70s with lung adenocarcinoma.

The chain employs TRBV5-5 and TRBJ2-5; TRBD2 matches at 15 bases. Germline CDR1 and CDR2: SGHKS and YYEKEE (reference sequence). The CDR3 extends over 17 amino acids. Trimming at V came to 3 bases and at J to 5 bases, leaving 8 bases not matched to a gene. CDR3 sequence reads: CASSSTWTSGREETQYF. The CDR3 nucleotides are TGTGCCAGCAGCTCCACTTGGACTAGCGGGAGGGAGGAGACCCAGTACTTC. The complete variable domain, with remaining parts taken from reference TRBV5-5 and TRBJ2-5, reads DAGVTQSPTHLIKTRGQQVTLRCSPISGHKSVSWYQQVLGQGPQFIFQYYEKEERGRGNFPDRFSARQFPNYSSELNVNALLLGDSALYLCASSSTWTSGREETQYFGPGTRLLVL.

This chain uses TRBV6-1 with TRBJ1-2; D gene uncertain. Germline CDR1 and CDR2: MNHNS and SASEGT. This CDR3 is built from 14 residues. V dropped 1 base and J dropped 8 bases, with 14 bases sitting between them. This CDR3 reads CASSEVPLGRGYTF. CDR3 sequence (DNA): TGTGCCAGCAGTGAAGTCCCCCTAGGGCGCGGCTACACCTTC.